The rows below give T cell receptor beta chains drawn from one sample of a study of blood T cell repertoires in COVID-19. Repertoires were generated with immunoSEQ multiplex PCR, while TCRdb's copy carries only in-frame clones and drops some. This table has over 55,000 clones, 91% appearing once. The sequenced sample consisted of peripheral blood. Receptors were obtained from a man aged 55 to 70 with acute or convalescent COVID-19. CDR3s include the opening cysteine and the closing phenylalanine or tryptophan. The D gene is left open where the match is weak. Clone size is given for some rows only: seen once, a few or many times, or a class if the clone is expanded.

>-|TRBJ2-3|TRBV7-3|TRBD2
TGTGCCAGCAGCCCCACTAGCGGGAACACCGCTAGCACAGATACGCAGTATTTT
CASSPTSGNTASTDTQYF
>-|TRBJ2-1|TRBV3-1/TRBV3-2|TRBD1
TGTGCCAGCAGCCAAGCCTCAGGGGGTGAGCAGTTCTTC
CASSQASGGEQFF
>-|TRBJ1-2|TRBV14|-
TGTGCCAGCAGCCAGGGAGGATACTATGGCTACACCTTC
CASSQGGYYGYTF
>-|TRBJ2-7|TRBV7-2|TRBD1
TGTGCCAGCAGCTTAGGGACAGGGAAGGCCTACGAGCAGTACTTC
CASSLGTGKAYEQYF
>-|TRBJ1-5|TRBV27|-
TGTGCCAGCAGTCCAAAGGTGGAGGATCAGCCCCAGCATTTT
CASSPKVEDQPQHF
>-|TRBJ2-5|TRBV7-3|TRBD2
TGTGCCAGCAGCCCACTAGCGGGAGGGACCGCGGCCCAGTACTTC
CASSPLAGGTAAQYF
>-|TRBJ2-5|TRBV7-7|TRBD1
TGTGCTAGCAGCGCGGGACAGGGGGCCCACCAAGAGACCCAGTACTTC
CASSAGQGAHQETQYF
>-|TRBJ1-4|TRBV19|-
TGTGCCAGTAGTATAACAGGAGTCGAAAAACTGTTTTTT
CASSITGVEKLFF
>few|TRBJ2-1|TRBV6-5|TRBD1
TGTGCCAGCAGTCGGCGACAGGGGGCAGATGAGCAGTTCTTC
CASSRRQGADEQFF
>-|TRBJ2-1|TRBV14|TRBD1
TGTGCCAGCAGCACAAAGGGGACAGGGGGCAGGAATGAGCAGTTCTTC
CASSTKGTGGRNEQFF
>-|TRBJ1-2|TRBV6-5|-
TGTGCCAGCTCAGTCCGGGGGGAATATGGCTACACCTTC
CASSVRGEYGYTF
>-|TRBJ2-1|TRBV27|-
TGTGCCAGCAGTTTTGGTTCAGGGGAGTATGAGCAGTTCTTC
CASSFGSGEYEQFF
>-|TRBJ1-1|TRBV19|-
TGTGCCAGTAGTTTGCCTACGGGGTGGGGCACTGAAGCTTTCTTT
CASSLPTGWGTEAFF
>-|TRBJ1-4|TRBV4-3|-
TGCGCCAGCAGCCACAGGGGCTCGGGAAAACTGTTTTTT
CASSHRGSGKLFF
>-|TRBJ1-3|TRBV9|-
TGTGCCAGCAGCGTAGAACAGGGAGATGGAAACACCATATATTTT
CASSVEQGDGNTIYF
>-|TRBJ2-1|TRBV5-4|TRBD2
TGTGCCAGCAGCTTGGCGGGAGGCCCCAGCCATGAGCAGTTCTTC
CASSLAGGPSHEQFF
>-|TRBJ2-6|TRBV7-2|-
TGTGCCAGCAGCTTAGCCAGTCCCGGGGCCAACGTCCTGACTTTC
CASSLASPGANVLTF
>-|TRBJ1-2|TRBV6-2/TRBV6-3|-
TGTGCCAGCAGTTCCTCCCGGCGCGGGGCGCTTATTGGCTACACCTTC
CASSSSRRGALIGYTF
>-|TRBJ2-7|TRBV27|-
TGTGCCAGCAGTTTATTTTCAGGGGCCGACTACGAGCAGTACTTC
CASSLFSGADYEQYF
>-|TRBJ2-7|TRBV6-6|TRBD1
TGTGCCAGCAGTTGGGGACAGGGGGCGCAGAACGAGCAGTACTTC
CASSWGQGAQNEQYF
>once|TRBJ2-5|TRBV19|TRBD1
TGTGCCAGTAGGACCAGGGGGCTAGGAGGAGAGACCCAGTACTTC
CASRTRGLGGETQYF
>-|TRBJ2-5|TRBV11-3|-
TGTGCCAGCAGCTTATCGTGGAGCGAAGAGACCCAGTACTTC
CASSLSWSEETQYF
>once|TRBJ2-7|TRBV3-1/TRBV3-2|-
TGTGCCAGCAGCCGGACAGTCTACGAGCAGTACTTC
CASSRTVYEQYF
>-|TRBJ2-2|TRBV7-3|-
TGTGCCAGCAGCTTATGGACCGGGGCCGGGGAGCTGTTTTTT
CASSLWTGAGELFF
>-|TRBJ1-3|TRBV5-6|TRBD1
TGTGCCAGCAGCGGGGACAGGGGGATGGACACCATATATTTT
CASSGDRGMDTIYF
>-|TRBJ2-3|TRBV6-1|-
TGTGCCAGCAGTGAAGCTTCCCGGGAGGATACGCAGTATTTT
CASSEASREDTQYF
>-|TRBJ2-7|TRBV19|TRBD2
TGTGCCAGTAGTGGTGCGGGAGGCGAGCAGTACTTC
CASSGAGGEQYF
>once|TRBJ1-2|TRBV4-1|TRBD1
TGCGCCAGCAGCCCCTGGACAGGGGGCCCCTATGGCTACACCTTC
CASSPWTGGPYGYTF
>-|TRBJ2-1|TRBV6-4|-
TGTGCCAGCAGTGGCCGGGAGTTCGATGAGCAGTTCTTC
CASSGREFDEQFF
>-|TRBJ2-7|TRBV7-8|-
TGTGCCAGCAGCCCTCAGGGACTGAACTCCTACGAGCAGTACTTC
CASSPQGLNSYEQYF
>-|TRBJ2-1|TRBV6-4|-
TGTGCCAGCAGTGTCAGGGGCGGTGAGCAGTTCTTC
CASSVRGGEQFF
>-|TRBJ2-2|TRBV9|-
TGTGCCAGCAGCGTATTGTCATCAGCCGGGGAGCTGTTTTTT
CASSVLSSAGELFF
>-|TRBJ2-7|TRBV5-5|-
TGTGCCAGCAGCTTGTCGAGCAAAGCCGCCCCCTACGAGCAGTACTTC
CASSLSSKAAPYEQYF
>-|TRBJ1-1|TRBV24-1|TRBD1
TGTGCCACCGAGATAACAGGGGGCACTGAAGCTTTCTTT
CATEITGGTEAFF
>-|TRBJ2-7|TRBV5-8|-
TGTGCCAGCAGCTTGAGCCAGCACAGGAGCTCCTACGAGCAGTACTTC
CASSLSQHRSSYEQYF
>-|TRBJ2-6|TRBV4-3|TRBD2
TGCGCCAGCAGCCAAGGGTCTAGCGGCGCCAACGTCCTGACTTTC
CASSQGSSGANVLTF
>-|TRBJ1-2|TRBV28|-
TGTGCCAGCAGTTTGGAGACGGGGGGCCTTAGCAAGCGTGGCTACACCTTC
CASSLETGGLSKRGYTF
>-|TRBJ1-2|TRBV6-5|-
TGTGCCAGCAGCCACCGGGGTTTTGGCTACACCTTC
CASSHRGFGYTF
>-|TRBJ1-5|TRBV6-5|-
TGTGCCAGCAGTTACGGAGGTGACCATCAGCCCCAGCATTTT
CASSYGGDHQPQHF
>-|TRBJ2-5|TRBV5-6|-
TGTGCCAGCAGCTTGTTAGAGGGCTGGGAGACCCAGTACTTC
CASSLLEGWETQYF
>-|TRBJ2-1|TRBV3-1/TRBV3-2|TRBD2
TGTGCCAGCAGCCGACTAGCGGGAGAGGCGTCCTACAATGAGCAGTTCTTC
CASSRLAGEASYNEQFF
>-|TRBJ1-4|TRBV4-2|-
TGTGCCAGCACCACTTTCGGTGGTAATGAAAAACTGTTTTTT
CASTTFGGNEKLFF
>medium-sized|TRBJ2-1|TRBV27|TRBD2
TGTGCCAGCAGTCCCCTTAGCGGGAGTTCCTACAATGAGCAGTTCTTC
CASSPLSGSSYNEQFF
>-|TRBJ2-7|TRBV11-3|TRBD2
TGTGCCAGCAGACTAGCGGGAGGTGTTTCCCACGAGCAGTACTTC
CASRLAGGVSHEQYF
>-|TRBJ1-1|TRBV5-4|TRBD1
TGTGCCAGCAGCCCTCGGTCAGGGGGTATCGGAGCTGAAGCTTTCTTT
CASSPRSGGIGAEAFF
>once|TRBJ1-5|TRBV18|-
TGTGCCAGCTCACGGGAGGATCAGCCCCAGCATTTT
CASSREDQPQHF
>-|TRBJ2-5|TRBV24-1|TRBD1
TGTGCCACCAGTGATCAAGGACAGGGTGGGAAGAAAGAGACCCAGTACTTC
CATSDQGQGGKKETQYF
>-|TRBJ1-4|TRBV19|-
TGTGCCAGTAGTATTAGGGAGGGTAATGAAAAACTGTTTTTT
CASSIREGNEKLFF
>once|TRBJ2-5|TRBV6-2/TRBV6-3|-
TGTGCCAGCAGTTATGTGGCCATGGAGACCCAGTACTTC
CASSYVAMETQYF
>-|TRBJ2-1|TRBV9|TRBD1
TGTGCCAGCAGCCGGACAGGGGATTCCTACAATGAGCAGTTCTTC
CASSRTGDSYNEQFF
>-|TRBJ2-3|TRBV5-4|TRBD2
TGTGCCAGCAGCTCCACGCCCGGGAGGGGCACAGATACGCAGTATTTT
CASSSTPGRGTDTQYF
>-|TRBJ1-1|TRBV11-3|-
TGTGCCAGCAGCTCGGCGGCCAGCACTGAAGCTTTCTTT
CASSSAASTEAFF
>-|TRBJ2-7|TRBV5-6|TRBD2
TGTGCCAGCAGACGGACCGGGGGGGCTCGAGAGCAGTACTTC
CASRRTGGAREQYF
>-|TRBJ2-7|TRBV27|-
TGTGCCAGCAGTTTTGGATGGAATGTGGGGCAGGGGTCCTACGAGCAGTACTTC
CASSFGWNVGQGSYEQYF
>-|TRBJ2-2|TRBV5-1|TRBD2
TGCGCCAGCAGCTCACCCGGACTAGCGGGAGGGGCCGGGGAGCTGTTTTTT
CASSSPGLAGGAGELFF
>-|TRBJ2-7|TRBV3-1/TRBV3-2|-
TGTGCCAGCAGCCCCCAGCGGGACAACTACGAGCAGTACTTC
CASSPQRDNYEQYF
>-|TRBJ1-6|TRBV7-8|TRBD1
TGTGCCAGCAGCTCAGACAGGGGGAATTCACCCCTCCACTTT
CASSSDRGNSPLHF
>-|TRBJ2-7|TRBV11-3|-
TGTGCCAGCAGCTTAGATAAGGGGTACGAGCAGTACTTC
CASSLDKGYEQYF